This note documents a single T cell receptor beta chain sequence. Profiled with immunoSEQ multiplex PCR; TCRdb holds only in-frame clones, not every one. The sample carries some 150,000 clones, 85% to 95% recorded once. The data are from a study of control samples from healthy donors and cancer patients. V shed 4 bases, J shed 5 bases, and the junction held 3 bases outside the gene matches. Germline-derived CDR1 and CDR2 are KGHDR and SFDVKD. The CDR3 consists of 14 residues. The rearrangement uses TRBV24-1 and TRBJ2-3; 9 positions agree with TRBD2. The sample taken for sequencing was blood. This sequence originates from a middle-aged man in good health. The CDR3 bases are TGTGCCACCAGTGAGGCTAGCGGGGTAGATACGCAGTATTTT. Translated, it gives CATSEASGVDTQYF.